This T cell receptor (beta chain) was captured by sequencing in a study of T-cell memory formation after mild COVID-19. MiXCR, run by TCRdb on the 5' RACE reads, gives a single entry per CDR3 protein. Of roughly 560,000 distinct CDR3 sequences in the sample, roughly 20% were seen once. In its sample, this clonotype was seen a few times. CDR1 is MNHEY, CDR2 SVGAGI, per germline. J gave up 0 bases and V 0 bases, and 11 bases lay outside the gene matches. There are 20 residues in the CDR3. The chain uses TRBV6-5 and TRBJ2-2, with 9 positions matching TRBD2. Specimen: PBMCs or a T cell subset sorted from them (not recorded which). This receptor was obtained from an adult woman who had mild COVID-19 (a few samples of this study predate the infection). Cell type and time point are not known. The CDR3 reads CASSYSLGAGGSANTGELFF. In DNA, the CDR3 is TGTGCCAGCAGTTACTCCCTAGGGGCGGGAGGGTCCGCGAACACCGGGGAGCTGTTTTTT.